Presented here are 26 T cell receptor beta chains from one specimen sequenced in a study of blood T cell repertoires in COVID-19. Only in-frame clones appear in the TCRdb table, and some are missing; sequencing was by immunoSEQ multiplex PCR. The sample shows roughly 250,000 clones, around 90% of them seen only once. What was sequenced was peripheral blood. The receptor set was obtained from a man aged 60 to 75 who had recovered from COVID-19.

The J gene is TRBJ2-7, the V gene TRBV5-1; no clear D gene. CDR3 length: 13 amino acids. Germline assignment: CDR1 SGHRS and CDR2 YFSETQ. The ends were cut back, 0 bases at V and 2 bases at J, with 6 bases in the middle. This CDR3 is CASSLATAYEQYF. The CDR3 region has the DNA TGCGCCAGCAGCTTGGCTACGGCCTACGAGCAGTACTTC.

The chain combines TRBV12-3 or TRBV12-4 with TRBJ2-5, with D unclear. CDR3 length: 12 residues. Trimming left V 5 bases short and J 5 bases short, with 9 bases between. The CDR3 spells CASSINRETQYF. In DNA form, the CDR3 reads TGTGCCAGCAGTATTAACCGGGAGACCCAGTACTTC.

The chain combines TRBV5-1 with TRBJ2-3; D gene uncertain. This CDR3 contains 14 residues. Trimming left V 6 bases short and J 4 bases short, with 15 bases between. The germline gives CDR1 SGHRS, CDR2 YFSETQ. CDR3 coding DNA: TGCGCCAGCAAATTGACATATATTTCAGATACGCAGTATTTT. Encoded protein: CASKLTYISDTQYF.

This clone was found once. This sequence joins TRBV9 and TRBJ2-3; 10 bases are a match to TRBD2. The CDR3 spans 16 residues. Germline CDR1 is SGDLS and CDR2 is YYNGEE. V was pared by 0 bases and J by 5 bases, with 6 bases of the junction left unmatched. The CDR3 region is CASSVGLAGVGDTQYF. For the CDR3, the DNA is TGTGCCAGCAGCGTAGGTCTAGCGGGGGTGGGAGATACGCAGTATTTT. Using reference TRBV9 and TRBJ2-3 for the parts outside the CDR3, the full variable domain is DSGVTQTPKHLITATGQRVTLRCSPRSGDLSVYWYQQSLDQGLQFLIQYYNGEERAKGNILERFSAQQFPDLHSELNLSSLELGDSALYFCASSVGLAGVGDTQYFGPGTRLTVL.

The chain carries TRBV25-1 and TRBJ1-3; D unclear. Trimming took off 4 bases at V and 4 bases at J, with 11 bases between the two ends. The CDR3 covers 14 residues. Germline loops: CDR1 MGHDK, CDR2 SYGVNS. CDR3 in DNA: TGTGCCAGCAGTGCCCCGGGGAGCGGAAACACCATATATTTT. The encoded protein is CASSAPGSGNTIYF.

Here the CDR3 DNA reads TGTGCCAGCAGTGATGGGAGGGGAGGCAATCAGCCCCAGCATTTT. Encoded protein: CASSDGRGGNQPQHF. The genes are TRBV2 and TRBJ1-5, with D possibly being TRBD1 (5 bases). This CDR3 contains 15 residues. Trimming cost V 3 bases and J 2 bases, with 11 bases left between them. Germline values: CDR1 SNHLY, CDR2 FYNNEI.

CDR3: CAGGTGDNEKLFF. Here the CDR3 DNA reads TGTGCCGGAGGGACAGGAGATAATGAAAAACTGTTTTTT. V gene TRBV18 combines with J gene TRBJ1-4; 8 bases agree with TRBD1. The CDR3 covers 13 residues. J was trimmed by 4 bases and V by 11 bases; bases with no gene match: 6. In germline, CDR1 is KGHSH, CDR2 LQKENI. Combining the CDR3 with reference TRBV18 and TRBJ1-4 gives the whole variable domain NAGVMQNPRHLVRRRGQEARLRCSPMKGHSHVYWYRQLPEEGLKFMVYLQKENIIDESGMPKERFSAEFPKEGPSILRIQQVVRGDSAAYFCAGGTGDNEKLFFGSGTQLSVL.

This rearrangement joins TRBV6-4 to TRBJ2-1, with TRBD2 matching over 8 bases. Trimming removed 6 bases from V and 8 bases from J; junction bases left unmatched: 9. Germline V gene data show CDR1 as MRHNA and CDR2 as SNTAGT. This CDR3 contains 14 residues. The CDR3 sequence: CASSAGVSGDEQFF. The CDR3 nucleotides are TGTGCCAGCAGCGCGGGGGTTAGCGGGGATGAGCAGTTCTTC.

The chain links TRBV19 to TRBJ1-5; tentative D call: TRBD1 (5 bases). Germline values: CDR1 LNHDA, CDR2 SQIVND (reference sequence). The CDR3 consists of 13 residues. Trimming took 7 bases from V and 5 from J, leaving 12 bases between them. CDR3 nucleotide sequence: TGTGCCAGTAATTGGGGCCCTTATCAGCCCCAGCATTTT. This sequence encodes CASNWGPYQPQHF.

This sequence joins TRBV6-5 and TRBJ2-3; the match to TRBD2 covers 8 bases. The CDR3 is made up of 15 amino acids. Unmatched junction bases numbered 6, after V lost 7 bases and J lost 0 bases. From germline, CDR1 is MNHEY and CDR2 SVGAGI. The CDR3 DNA sequence: TGTGCCAGCACATTTAGCGGGGCTAGCACAGATACGCAGTATTTT. It is translated as CASTFSGASTDTQYF.

The genes are TRBV4-2 and TRBJ1-1; 7 bases are shared with TRBD1. From germline, CDR1 is LGHNA and CDR2 YNFKEQ. The CDR3 is 19 residues long. Germline trimming cut 0 bases from V and 0 bases from J; bases unmatched to any gene: 13. The CDR3 here is CASSQDPRDRAAMNTEAFF. CDR3 coding DNA: TGTGCCAGCAGCCAAGACCCCAGAGACAGGGCCGCAATGAACACTGAAGCTTTCTTT.

This clone has a single count. This chain joins TRBV9 and TRBJ1-2; the D is unclear. The CDR3 is 13 residues long. Trimming took 7 bases from V and 0 from J, leaving 10 bases between them. CDR1 SGDLS and CDR2 YYNGEE come from the germline V gene. DNA for the CDR3: TGTGCCAGCGGAGGAGGTACTAACTATGGCTACACCTTC. Translating gives CASGGGTNYGYTF.

The sample holds one count of this clone. This chain joins TRBV29-1 and TRBJ1-2; maybe TRBD1 (6 bases). Looked up from germline, CDR1 is SQVTM and CDR2 is ANQGSEA. Trimming left V 0 bases short and J 8 bases short, with 13 bases between. CDR3 length: 13 residues. CDR3 nucleotides: TGCAGCGTTGAAGATCAGGGGTTGTTGGGCTACACCTTC. This translates into CSVEDQGLLGYTF.

J is TRBJ2-1 and V is TRBV6-5; no firm D call. V was shortened by 5 bases and J by 8 bases, with 13 bases between the two germline ends. The CDR3 sequence is 13 residues long. Germline CDR1 reads MNHEY; CDR2 reads SVGAGI. CDR3 DNA: TGTGCCAGCAGTCCCTCGAGAGTTGATGAGCAGTTCTTC. It specifies CASSPSRVDEQFF.

The chain couples TRBV29-1 to TRBJ1-4; D is unclear. Germline loops: CDR1 SQVTM, CDR2 ANQGSEA. The CDR3 length is 12 residues. The ends were cut back, 4 bases at V and 6 bases at J, with 9 bases in the middle. The CDR3 region has the DNA TGCAGCGTTGGGACTCCTTATGAAAAACTGTTTTTT. It translates to CSVGTPYEKLFF.

CDR3 nucleotide sequence: TGTGCCAGCAGCTTGGGGACAGGGACTGAAGCTTTCTTT. Residues: CASSLGTGTEAFF. The rearrangement uses TRBV11-3 and TRBJ1-1; 9 nucleotides align to TRBD1. CDR3 length equals 13 residues. Germline V gene data show CDR1 as SGHNT and CDR2 as YENEEA. Unmatched junction bases numbered 1, after V lost 3 bases and J lost 5 bases.

The J gene is TRBJ1-2, the V gene TRBV7-8, with D possibly TRBD1 on 6 matching bases. CDR1 and CDR2 from the germline V gene are SGHVS and FQNEAQ. CDR3 length: 16 amino acids. Trimming took 4 bases from V and 5 from J, leaving 20 bases between them. DNA of the CDR3: TGTGCCAGCAGCTCGAGGGCACAGGGCATCCATTATGGCTACACCTTC. Translation gives CASSSRAQGIHYGYTF. The complete variable domain, with remaining parts taken from reference TRBV7-8 and TRBJ1-2, reads GAGVSQSPRYKVAKRGQDVALRCDPISGHVSLFWYQQALGQGPEFLTYFQNEAQLDKSGLPSDRFFAERPEGSVSTLKIQRTQQEDSAVYLCASSSRAQGIHYGYTFGSGTRLTVV.

The V call is TRBV27, the J call TRBJ1-6, with TRBD1 matching over 11 bases. This CDR3 has 16 amino acids. V was pared by 0 bases and J by 7 bases, with 2 bases of the junction left unmatched. From germline, CDR1 is MNHEY and CDR2 SMNVEV (reference sequence). This CDR3 is CASSLSGQGGNSPLHF. Written as DNA, the CDR3 is TGTGCCAGCAGTTTATCGGGACAGGGGGGCAATTCACCCCTCCACTTT.

This clone appeared once. The rearrangement joins TRBV6-4 to TRBJ2-7; D gene unclear. The CDR3 has 15 amino acids. Germline V lookup: CDR1 MRHNA, CDR2 SNTAGT. V dropped 3 bases and J dropped 3 bases, with 15 bases sitting between them. The DNA for the CDR3 is TGTGCCAGCAGTGAGTACAGCTTCTACGACTACGAGCAGTACTTC. Translating gives CASSEYSFYDYEQYF.

The chain employs TRBV6-5 and TRBJ2-1; 10 bases fit TRBD1. Unmatched junction bases numbered 8, after V lost 10 bases and J lost 8 bases. This CDR3 is 13 amino acids long. Germline V gene lookup returns CDR1 MNHEY and CDR2 SVGAGI. As DNA, the CDR3 is TGTGCCATCGGACAGGGGGAAGGGGATGAGCAGTTCTTC. It codes for CAIGQGEGDEQFF.

V is TRBV19 and J is TRBJ2-4; maybe TRBD2 (7 bases). Germline V gene sequence: CDR1 LNHDA, CDR2 SQIVND (reference sequence). Trimming removed 0 bases at V and 2 bases at J, with 17 bases between. The CDR3 totals 18 residues. For the CDR3, the DNA is TGTGCCAGTAGTATAGACTTAGGGGGGGACTTTACCAAAAACATTCAGTACTTC. It specifies CASSIDLGGDFTKNIQYF.

Only one count was recorded for this clone. This rearrangement joins TRBV4-1 to TRBJ1-1, with D unclear. Germline V lookup: CDR1 MGHRA, CDR2 YSYEKL. Deletions cut 3 bases from V and 3 bases from J, with 5 bases between. The CDR3 totals 12 residues. In DNA form, the CDR3 reads TGCGCCAGCAGCCATATGTACACTGAAGCTTTCTTT. It codes for CASSHMYTEAFF.

V and J are TRBV19 and TRBJ2-1; TRBD1 might be the D (6 bases). The germline V gene has CDR1 LNHDA and CDR2 SQIVND (reference sequence). The CDR3 is 17 residues long. V was clipped by 6 bases and J by 4 bases, with 22 bases between them. The CDR3 bases are TGTGCCAGTAGACTGACCCGGGACATAGGTTTATACAATGAGCAGTTCTTC. Translated: CASRLTRDIGLYNEQFF.

This rearrangement joins TRBV5-4 to TRBJ1-2; D is unresolved. Germline V gene data show CDR1 as SGHNT and CDR2 as YYREEE (reference sequence). Trimming removed 2 bases at V and 0 bases at J, with 5 bases between. The CDR3 is 13 residues long. CDR3 sequence (DNA): TGTGCCAGCAGCTTTCTAGCTAACTATGGCTACACCTTC. Translating gives CASSFLANYGYTF.

This rearrangement joins TRBV10-1 to TRBJ2-2, with TRBD1 identical over 11 bases. Germline V gene lookup returns CDR1 WNHNN and CDR2 SYGVQD (reference sequence). J lost 3 bases, V lost 5 bases, and 5 bases had no gene match. The CDR3 contains 16 residues. For the CDR3, the DNA is TGCGCCAGCAGTCCGGACAGGGGGCGCGACACCGGGGAGCTGTTTTTT. Encoded protein: CASSPDRGRDTGELFF.

The rearrangement joins TRBV5-4 to TRBJ2-2; 8 nucleotides match TRBD2. The CDR3 length is 16 residues. CDR1 SGHNT and CDR2 YYREEE come from the germline V gene (reference sequence). V shed 1 base and J 6 bases; nucleotides not matched to a gene: 8. This chain's CDR3 is CASSLIWRGEAGELFF. In DNA, the CDR3 is TGTGCCAGCAGCTTGATCTGGCGGGGGGAGGCCGGGGAGCTGTTTTTT.